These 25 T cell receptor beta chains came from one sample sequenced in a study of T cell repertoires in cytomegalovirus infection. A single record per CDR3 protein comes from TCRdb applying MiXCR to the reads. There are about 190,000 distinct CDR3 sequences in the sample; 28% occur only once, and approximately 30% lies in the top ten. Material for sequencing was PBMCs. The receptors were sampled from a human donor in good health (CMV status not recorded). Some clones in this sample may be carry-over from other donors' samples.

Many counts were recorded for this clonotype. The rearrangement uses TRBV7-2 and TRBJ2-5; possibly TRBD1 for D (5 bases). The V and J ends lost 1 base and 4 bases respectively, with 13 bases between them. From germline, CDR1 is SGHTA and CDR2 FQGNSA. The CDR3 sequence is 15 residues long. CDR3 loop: CASSLDVRQGETQYF. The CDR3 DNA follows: TGTGCCAGCAGCTTAGACGTCAGGCAGGGAGAGACCCAGTACTTC. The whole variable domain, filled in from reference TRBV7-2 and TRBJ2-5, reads GAGVSQSPSNKVTEKGKDVELRCDPISGHTALYWYRQSLGQGLEFLIYFQGNSAPDKSGLPSDRFSAERTGGSVSTLTIQRTQQEDSAVYLCASSLDVRQGETQYFGPGTRLLVL.

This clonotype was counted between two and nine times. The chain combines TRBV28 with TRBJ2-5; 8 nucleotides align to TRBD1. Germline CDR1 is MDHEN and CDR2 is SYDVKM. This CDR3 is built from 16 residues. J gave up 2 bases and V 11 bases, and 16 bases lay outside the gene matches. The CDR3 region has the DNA TGTGCCTCCGGGACAGGCAGAAGCGGAGGTCAAGAGACCCAGTACTTC. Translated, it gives CASGTGRSGGQETQYF.

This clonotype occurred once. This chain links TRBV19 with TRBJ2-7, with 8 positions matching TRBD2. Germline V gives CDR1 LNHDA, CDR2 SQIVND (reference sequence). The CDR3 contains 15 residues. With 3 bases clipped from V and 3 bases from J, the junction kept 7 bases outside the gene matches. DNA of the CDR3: TGTGCCAGTAGTATTCCCCAGGCGGGGGGCTACGAGCAGTACTTC. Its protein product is CASSIPQAGGYEQYF.

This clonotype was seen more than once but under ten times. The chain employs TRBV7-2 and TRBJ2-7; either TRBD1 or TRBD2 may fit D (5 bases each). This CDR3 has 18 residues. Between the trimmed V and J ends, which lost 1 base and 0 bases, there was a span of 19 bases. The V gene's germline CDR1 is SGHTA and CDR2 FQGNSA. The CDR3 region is CASSLGFSGRALSYEQYF. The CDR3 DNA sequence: TGTGCCAGCAGCTTAGGGTTCAGCGGCAGGGCCCTCTCCTACGAGCAGTACTTC.

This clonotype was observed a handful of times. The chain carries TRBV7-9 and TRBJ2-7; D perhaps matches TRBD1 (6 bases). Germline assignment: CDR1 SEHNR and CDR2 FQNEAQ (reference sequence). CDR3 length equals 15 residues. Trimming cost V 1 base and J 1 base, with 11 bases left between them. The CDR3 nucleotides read TGTGCCAGCAGCTTAGGGAGACAGGCGTCCTACGAGCAGTACTTC. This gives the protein CASSLGRQASYEQYF.

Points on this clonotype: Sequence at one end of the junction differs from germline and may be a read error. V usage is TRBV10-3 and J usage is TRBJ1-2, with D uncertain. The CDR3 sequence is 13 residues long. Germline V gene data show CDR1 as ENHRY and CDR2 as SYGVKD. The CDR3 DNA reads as TGTGCCGTCAGTGAATCGGAACGGTATGGCTACACCTTC. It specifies CAVSESERYGYTF.

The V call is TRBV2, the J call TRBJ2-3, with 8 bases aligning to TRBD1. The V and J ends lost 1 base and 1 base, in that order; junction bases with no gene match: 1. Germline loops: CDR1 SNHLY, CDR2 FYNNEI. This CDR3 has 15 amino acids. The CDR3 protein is CASSEGTGRTDTQYF. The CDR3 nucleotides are TGTGCCAGCAGTGAAGGGACAGGGCGCACAGATACGCAGTATTTT.

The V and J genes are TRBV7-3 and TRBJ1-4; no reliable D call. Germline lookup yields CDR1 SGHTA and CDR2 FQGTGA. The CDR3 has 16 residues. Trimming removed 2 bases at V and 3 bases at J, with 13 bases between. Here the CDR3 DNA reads TGTGCCAGCAGCTTACAAAGGACTGCGGCTAATGAAAAACTGTTTTTT. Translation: CASSLQRTAANEKLFF.

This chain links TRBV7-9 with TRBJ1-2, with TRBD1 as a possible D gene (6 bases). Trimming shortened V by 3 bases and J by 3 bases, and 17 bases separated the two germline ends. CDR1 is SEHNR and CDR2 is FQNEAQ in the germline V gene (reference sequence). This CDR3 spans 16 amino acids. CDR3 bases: TGTGCCAGCAGCTTCTCCGGGGGTCCAGGGGACTATGGCTACACCTTC. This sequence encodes CASSFSGGPGDYGYTF. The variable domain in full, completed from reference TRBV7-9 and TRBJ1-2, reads DTGVSQNPRHKITKRGQNVTFRCDPISEHNRLYWYRQTLGQGPEFLTYFQNEAQLEKSRLLSDRFSAERPKGSFSTLEIQRTEQGDSAMYLCASSFSGGPGDYGYTFGSGTRLTVV.

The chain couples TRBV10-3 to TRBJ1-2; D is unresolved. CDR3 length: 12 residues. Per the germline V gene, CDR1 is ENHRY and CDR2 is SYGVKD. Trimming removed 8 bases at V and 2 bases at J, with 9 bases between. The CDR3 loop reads CAIEDKNYGYTF. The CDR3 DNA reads TGTGCCATCGAAGACAAGAACTATGGCTACACCTTC.

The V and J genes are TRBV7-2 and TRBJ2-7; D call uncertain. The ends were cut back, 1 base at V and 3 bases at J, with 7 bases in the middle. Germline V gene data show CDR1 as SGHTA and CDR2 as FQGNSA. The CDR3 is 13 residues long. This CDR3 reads CASSLEGRYEQYF. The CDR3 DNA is TGTGCCAGCAGCTTAGAGGGTCGCTACGAGCAGTACTTC.

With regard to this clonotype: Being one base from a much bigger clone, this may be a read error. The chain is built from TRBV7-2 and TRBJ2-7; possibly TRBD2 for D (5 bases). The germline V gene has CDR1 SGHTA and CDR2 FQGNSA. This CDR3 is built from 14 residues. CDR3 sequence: CASSSPPGSYKQYF. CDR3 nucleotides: TGTGCCAGCAGCTCTCCACCGGGGTCCTACAAGCAGTACTTC.

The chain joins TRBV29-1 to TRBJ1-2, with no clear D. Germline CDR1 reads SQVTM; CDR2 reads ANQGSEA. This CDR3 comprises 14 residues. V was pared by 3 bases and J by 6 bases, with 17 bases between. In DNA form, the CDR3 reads TGCAGCGTTGACCCGCCTGCTCCAGTAAATGGCTACACCTTC. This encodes CSVDPPAPVNGYTF.

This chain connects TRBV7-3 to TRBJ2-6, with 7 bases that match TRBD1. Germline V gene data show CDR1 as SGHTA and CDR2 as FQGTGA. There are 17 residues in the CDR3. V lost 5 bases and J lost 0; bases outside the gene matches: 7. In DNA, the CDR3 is TGTGCCAGCAGCCTATGGTCAGGGGGCTCTGGGGCCAACGTCCTGACTTTC. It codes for CASSLWSGGSGANVLTF.

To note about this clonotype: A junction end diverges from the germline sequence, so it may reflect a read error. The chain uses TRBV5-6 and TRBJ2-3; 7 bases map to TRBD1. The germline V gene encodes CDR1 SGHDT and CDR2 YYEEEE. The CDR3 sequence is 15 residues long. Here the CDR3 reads CTSSPGTASTDTQYF. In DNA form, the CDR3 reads TGTACCAGCAGCCCCGGGACAGCCAGCACAGATACGCAGTATTTT.

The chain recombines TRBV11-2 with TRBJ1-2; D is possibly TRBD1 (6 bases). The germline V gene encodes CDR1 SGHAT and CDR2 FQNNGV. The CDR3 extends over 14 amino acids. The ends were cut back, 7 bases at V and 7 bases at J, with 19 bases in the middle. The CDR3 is CASTVTGNYCGYTF. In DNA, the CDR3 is TGTGCCAGCACCGTTACAGGGAATTACTGTGGCTACACCTTC. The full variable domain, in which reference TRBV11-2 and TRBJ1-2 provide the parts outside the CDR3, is EAGVAQSPRYKIIEKRQSVAFWCNPISGHATLYWYQQILGQGPKLLIQFQNNGVVDDSQLPKDRFSAERLKGVDSTLKIQPAKLEDSAVYLCASTVTGNYCGYTFGSGTRLTVV.

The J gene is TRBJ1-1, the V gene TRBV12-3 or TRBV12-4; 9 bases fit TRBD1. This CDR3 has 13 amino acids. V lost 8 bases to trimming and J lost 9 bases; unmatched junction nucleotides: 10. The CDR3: CASGLTGGGQAFF. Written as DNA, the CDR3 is TGTGCCAGCGGCCTGACAGGGGGGGGACAAGCTTTCTTT.

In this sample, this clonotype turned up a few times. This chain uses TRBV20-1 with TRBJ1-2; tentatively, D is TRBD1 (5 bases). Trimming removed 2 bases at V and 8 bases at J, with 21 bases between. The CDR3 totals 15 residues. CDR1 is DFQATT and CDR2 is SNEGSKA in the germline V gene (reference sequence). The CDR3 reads CSARSRGGSHRGYTF. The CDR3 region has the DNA TGCAGTGCTAGAAGCCGGGGGGGGTCGCATCGGGGCTACACCTTC.

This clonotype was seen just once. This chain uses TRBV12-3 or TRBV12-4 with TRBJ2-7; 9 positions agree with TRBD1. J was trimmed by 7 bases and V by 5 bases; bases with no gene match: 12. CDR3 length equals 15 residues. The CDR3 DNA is TGTGCCAGCAGTCCCCGGACAGGGGAGCCGGGGGAGCAGTACTTC. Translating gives CASSPRTGEPGEQYF.

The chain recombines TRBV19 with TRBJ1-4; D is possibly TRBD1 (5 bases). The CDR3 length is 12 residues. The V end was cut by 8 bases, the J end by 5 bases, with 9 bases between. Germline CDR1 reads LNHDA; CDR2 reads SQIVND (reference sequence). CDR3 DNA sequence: TGTGCCAGTGGGGACGCCAATGAAAAACTGTTTTTT. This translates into CASGDANEKLFF.

CDR3 coding DNA: TGTGCCAGCAGCCAAAACCTCTACGAGCAGTACTTC. Amino acid sequence: CASSQNLYEQYF. The chain carries TRBV6-2 or TRBV6-3 and TRBJ2-7, with D unclear. The CDR3 covers 12 residues. The V gene lost 6 bases and the J gene lost 3 bases, with 9 bases spanning the gap. Germline lookup yields CDR1 MNHEY and CDR2 SVGEGT.

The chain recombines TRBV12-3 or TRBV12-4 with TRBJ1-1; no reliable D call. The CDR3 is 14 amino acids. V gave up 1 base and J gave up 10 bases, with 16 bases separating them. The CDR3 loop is CASSLGQDSKGAFF. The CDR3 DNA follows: TGTGCCAGCAGTTTAGGGCAGGACTCTAAGGGAGCTTTCTTT.

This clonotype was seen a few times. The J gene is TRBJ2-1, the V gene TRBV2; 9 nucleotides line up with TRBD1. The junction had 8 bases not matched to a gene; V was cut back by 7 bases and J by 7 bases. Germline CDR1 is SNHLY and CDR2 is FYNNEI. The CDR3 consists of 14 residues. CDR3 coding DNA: TGTGCCAGCAATCCCCGGACAGGGGAGAATGAGCAGTTCTTC. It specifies CASNPRTGENEQFF.

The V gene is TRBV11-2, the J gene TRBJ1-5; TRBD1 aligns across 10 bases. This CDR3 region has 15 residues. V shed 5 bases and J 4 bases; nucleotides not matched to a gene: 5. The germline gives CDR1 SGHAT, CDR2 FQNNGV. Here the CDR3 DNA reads TGTGCCAGCAGCGACGGGACAGGGGTAAATCAGCCCCAGCATTTT. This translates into CASSDGTGVNQPQHF.

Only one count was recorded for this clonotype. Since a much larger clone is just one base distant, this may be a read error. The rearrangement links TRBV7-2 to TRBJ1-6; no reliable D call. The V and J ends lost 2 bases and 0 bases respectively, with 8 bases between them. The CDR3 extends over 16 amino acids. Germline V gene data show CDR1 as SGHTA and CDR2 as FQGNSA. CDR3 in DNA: TGTGCCAGCAGCTTAAAAGGAAACTCCTATAATTCACCCCTCCACTTT. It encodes CASSLKGNSYNSPLHF.